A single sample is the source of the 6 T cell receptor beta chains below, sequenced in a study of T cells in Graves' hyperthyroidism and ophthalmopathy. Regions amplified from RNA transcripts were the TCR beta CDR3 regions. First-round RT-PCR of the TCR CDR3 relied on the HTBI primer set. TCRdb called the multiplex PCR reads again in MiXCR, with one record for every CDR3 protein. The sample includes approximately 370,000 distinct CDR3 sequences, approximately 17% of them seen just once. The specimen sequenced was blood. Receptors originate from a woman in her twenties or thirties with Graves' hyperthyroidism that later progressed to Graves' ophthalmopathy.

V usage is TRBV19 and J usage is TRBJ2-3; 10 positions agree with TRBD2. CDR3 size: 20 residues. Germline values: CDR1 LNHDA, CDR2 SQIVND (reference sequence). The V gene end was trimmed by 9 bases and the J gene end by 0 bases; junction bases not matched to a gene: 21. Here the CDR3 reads CASTAEASGRYSLSTDTQYF. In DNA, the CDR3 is TGTGCCAGCACTGCGGAGGCTAGCGGGAGATACAGCCTTAGCACAGATACGCAGTATTTT.

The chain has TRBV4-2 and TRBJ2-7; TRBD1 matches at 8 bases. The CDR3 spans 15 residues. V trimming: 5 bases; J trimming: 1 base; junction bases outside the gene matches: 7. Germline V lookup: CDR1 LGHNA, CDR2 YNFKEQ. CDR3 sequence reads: CASSSTGGMSYEQYF. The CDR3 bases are TGTGCCAGCAGCTCAACAGGGGGTATGTCCTACGAGCAGTACTTC.

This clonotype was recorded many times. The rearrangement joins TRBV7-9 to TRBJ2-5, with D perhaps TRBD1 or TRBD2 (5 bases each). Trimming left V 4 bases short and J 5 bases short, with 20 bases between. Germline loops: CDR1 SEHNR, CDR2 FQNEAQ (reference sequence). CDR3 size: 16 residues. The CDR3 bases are TGTGCCAGCAGCTACGCCTGGGGGACGAAATGGGAGACCCAGTACTTC. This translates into CASSYAWGTKWETQYF.

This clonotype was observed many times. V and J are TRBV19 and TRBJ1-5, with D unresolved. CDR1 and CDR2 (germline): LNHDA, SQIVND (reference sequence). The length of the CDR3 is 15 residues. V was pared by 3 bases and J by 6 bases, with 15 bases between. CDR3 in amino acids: CASSIGRRWAQPQHF. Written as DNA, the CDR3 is TGTGCCAGTAGTATTGGACGGCGTTGGGCTCAGCCCCAGCATTTT.

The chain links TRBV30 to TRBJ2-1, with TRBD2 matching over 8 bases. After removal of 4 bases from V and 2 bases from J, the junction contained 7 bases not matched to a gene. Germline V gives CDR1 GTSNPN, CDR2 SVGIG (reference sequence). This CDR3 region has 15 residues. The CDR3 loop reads CAWKGVAGPYNEQFF. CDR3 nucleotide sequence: TGTGCCTGGAAAGGAGTAGCGGGGCCCTACAATGAGCAGTTCTTC. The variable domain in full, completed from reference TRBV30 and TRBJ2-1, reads SQTIHQWPATLVQPVGSPLSLECTVEGTSNPNLYWYRQAAGRGLQLLFYSVGIGQISSEVPQNLSASRPQDRQFILSSKKLLLSDSGFYLCAWKGVAGPYNEQFFGPGTRLTVL.

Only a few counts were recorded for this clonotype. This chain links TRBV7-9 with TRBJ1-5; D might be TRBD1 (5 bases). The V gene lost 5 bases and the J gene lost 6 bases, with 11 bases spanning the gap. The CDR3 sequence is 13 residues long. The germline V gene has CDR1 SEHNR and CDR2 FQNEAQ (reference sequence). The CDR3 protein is CASSPGTGQPQHF. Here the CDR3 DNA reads TGTGCCAGCAGCCCTGGGACCGGTCAGCCCCAGCATTTT.